The source of this T cell receptor beta chain is a study of T cell repertoires in cytomegalovirus infection (dated by TCRdb to between 2019 and 2020). Regarding the study in general: Recently identified HLA-C-restricted CMV epitopes, whose presentation resists viral immunomodulation, were targeted by peptide stimulations together with well-studied HLA-B-restricted epitopes. The HLA type of each donor mattered for the analysis, because public TCR beta signatures pointed to carriage of CMV infection along with the matching HLA type.

The run used an Illumina HiSeq 1500. TCRdb reprocessing: public reads trimmed at Q25 with fastp, clones called with MiXCR, in-frame beta chains kept. Each entry merges the rows of one CDR3 protein and shows their most common DNA and genes. Recorded for this sample are around 900,000 distinct CDR3 sequences; less than 40% of them occurred a single time. About 14% of the sample is in the top ten clones. This clonotype was counted between two and nine times. Its target antigen remains unknown. No much larger clone exists at a distance of one base, and base qualities are not known. What this sample's treatment or condition label stands for: in vitro stimulation with specific CMV peptide epitopes to enrich CMV-specific T cells. From the cysteine through the phenylalanine, the CDR3 covers 12 amino acids. The only DNA kept is the CDR3, 36 bases in frame from the first base. V and J are truncated by 4 bases and 7 bases respectively, leaving an intervening sequence of 10 bases.

General conclusions and limits of the study: The ex vivo response was dominated by HLA-C-restricted CMV-specific TCR beta clonotypes, which also provided the single most frequent clonotype in two of eight donors. Cumulative frequency of public TCR beta family members discriminated carriers of CMV infection plus the relevant HLA type in this cohort and an independent approximately 350-donor cohort.

Sequenced here: cultured CD8+ T cells from PBMCs, sampled from culture after CMV antigen stimulation. Rearrangement joined TRBV12-3 or TRBV12-4 to TRBJ1-1; the D gene identity is not certain. The sequence came from a human donor in good health (CMV status not recorded). Some clones in this sample may be carry-over from other donors' samples. The bases read TGTGCCAGCAGTTACGGGTTTTTTGAAGCTTTCTTT. Translated, this is CASSYGFFEAFF.